Each of the 19 T cell receptor beta chains below was sequenced from the same sample in a study of OX40 agonist ivuxolimab in advanced cancers. The assay was immunoSEQ multiplex PCR, and TCRdb's table has in-frame clones only and misses some. The sample gives tens of thousands of clones, 80% of which show up once; 8.2% is in the top ten. The input for sequencing was CD4+ or CD8+ T cells sorted from blood, taken in a trial of the OX40 agonist ivuxolimab. Receptors originate from an adult with an advanced solid tumor such as melanoma, head and neck, liver or kidney cancer.

The chain is built from TRBV5-5 and TRBJ2-3; tentatively, D is TRBD2 (7 bases). V shed 3 bases and J shed 6 bases, with 14 bases lying between them. CDR3 length: 14 residues. Looked up from germline, CDR1 is SGHKS and CDR2 is YYEKEE (reference sequence). CDR3 nucleotide sequence: TGTGCCAGCAGCTGGGGGGGCGCAGCGGATACGCAGTATTTT. The encoded protein is CASSWGGAADTQYF.

This clone was detected a few times. J is TRBJ2-2 and V is TRBV7-7; 8 nucleotides line up with TRBD1. Per germline, CDR1 SSHAT and CDR2 FNYEAQ (reference sequence). J lost 2 bases, V lost 5 bases, and 7 bases had no gene match. The CDR3 is made up of 16 amino acids. CDR3 sequence reads: CASSPQGAGNTGELFF. Written as DNA, the CDR3 is TGTGCCAGCAGCCCCCAGGGGGCTGGAAACACCGGGGAGCTGTTTTTT. The entire variable domain, with the rest obtained from reference TRBV7-7 and TRBJ2-2, is as follows: GAGVSQSPRYKVTKRGQDVTLRCDPISSHATLYWYQQALGQGPEFLTYFNYEAQPDKSGLPSDRFSAERPEGSISTLTIQRTEQRDSAMYRCASSPQGAGNTGELFFGEGSRLTVL.

This clone was observed a handful of times. This chain links TRBV5-4 with TRBJ1-2; D remains unclear. The CDR3 is 14 amino acids. The germline V gene has CDR1 SGHNT and CDR2 YYREEE (reference sequence). V lost 4 bases, J lost 8 bases, and 18 bases lay in between. CDR3 region: CASSQETEARGYTF. CDR3 bases: TGTGCCAGCAGCCAGGAGACGGAAGCGAGAGGCTACACCTTC.

This rearrangement joins TRBV18 to TRBJ2-2; the D call may be TRBD1 or TRBD2 (5 bases each). Germline CDR1 is KGHSH and CDR2 is LQKENI. V was trimmed by 10 bases and J by 0 bases, leaving 18 bases between them. The CDR3 is 16 residues long. In nucleotides, the CDR3 is TGTGCCACCACACGGGACCTCTTTTCGAACACCGGGGAGCTGTTTTTT. This codes for CATTRDLFSNTGELFF. The full variable domain, in which reference TRBV18 and TRBJ2-2 provide the parts outside the CDR3, is NAGVMQNPRHLVRRRGQEARLRCSPMKGHSHVYWYRQLPEEGLKFMVYLQKENIIDESGMPKERFSAEFPKEGPSILRIQQVVRGDSAAYFCATTRDLFSNTGELFFGEGSRLTVL.

The chain uses TRBV30 and TRBJ1-5, with a possible D match to TRBD1 (6 bases). The CDR3 consists of 13 residues. Trimming took off 2 bases at V and 6 bases at J, with 11 bases between the two ends. The germline CDR1 and CDR2 sequences are GTSNPN and SVGIG (reference sequence). The CDR3 DNA is TGTGCCTGGAGTAGGGGGGGCGGTCAGCCCCAGCATTTT. Its protein is CAWSRGGGQPQHF.

This clone appeared a few times. This rearrangement joins TRBV19 to TRBJ1-1, with D perhaps TRBD1 (6 bases). The germline V gene encodes CDR1 LNHDA and CDR2 SQIVND (reference sequence). V lost 7 bases and J lost 5, with 14 bases in between. The CDR3 consists of 13 residues. The CDR3 bases are TGTGCCAGTAACACAGGCAGGGGTACTGAAGCTTTCTTT. Translating gives CASNTGRGTEAFF.

The V call is TRBV19, the J call TRBJ2-3; D is possibly TRBD2 (7 bases). Per the germline V gene, CDR1 is LNHDA and CDR2 is SQIVND (reference sequence). The CDR3 is 16 residues long. V gave up 9 bases and J gave up 0 bases, with 19 bases separating them. The CDR3 nucleotides read TGTGCCAGCCGGGACCCCGGGGGGCCTAGCACAGATACGCAGTATTTT. It yields the protein CASRDPGGPSTDTQYF. Supplemented by reference TRBV19 and TRBJ2-3, the full variable domain reads DGGITQSPKYLFRKEGQNVTLSCEQNLNHDAMYWYRQDPGQGLRLIYYSQIVNDFQKGDIAEGYSVSREKKESFPLTVTSAQKNPTAFYLCASRDPGGPSTDTQYFGPGTRLTVL.

The rearrangement uses TRBV7-9 and TRBJ1-1; D is unclear. This CDR3 is built from 13 residues. The V and J ends lost 2 bases and 6 bases respectively, with 10 bases between them. Germline CDR1 SEHNR, CDR2 FQNEAQ (reference sequence). CDR3 bases: TGTGCCAGCAGCTTAAGGGAAACAGCTGAAGCTTTCTTT. This sequence encodes CASSLRETAEAFF. Variable domain in full (rest from reference TRBV7-9 and TRBJ1-1): DTGVSQNPRHKITKRGQNVTFRCDPISEHNRLYWYRQTLGQGPEFLTYFQNEAQLEKSRLLSDRFSAERPKGSFSTLEIQRTEQGDSAMYLCASSLRETAEAFFGQGTRLTVV.

This clone was seen a single time. The rearrangement joins TRBV5-6 to TRBJ1-4; D is uncertain. V lost 1 base, J lost 5 bases, and 9 bases lay in between. The CDR3 covers 14 residues. Per the germline V gene, CDR1 is SGHDT and CDR2 is YYEEEE. CDR3 protein: CASSLRGSNEKLFF. The CDR3 nucleotides are TGTGCCAGCAGCTTGCGGGGAAGCAATGAAAAACTGTTTTTT.

This clone was picked up a small number of times. The rearrangement joins TRBV28 to TRBJ1-2; D is undetermined. The length of the CDR3 is 10 residues. The V gene's germline CDR1 is MDHEN and CDR2 SYDVKM. The CDR3 sequence: CATEYYGYTF. DNA for the CDR3: TGTGCAACAGAATACTATGGCTACACCTTC.

This clone has a single count. The rearrangement joins TRBV19 to TRBJ2-2; D is perhaps TRBD1 or TRBD2 (5 bases each). Per the germline V gene, CDR1 is LNHDA and CDR2 is SQIVND (reference sequence). Trimming shortened V by 5 bases and J by 1 base, and 11 bases separated the two germline ends. The CDR3 runs 15 residues. This CDR3 reads CASSSPGRNTGELFF. CDR3 in DNA: TGTGCCAGTAGTTCCCCGGGACGGAACACCGGGGAGCTGTTTTTT.

This clone was detected a few times. The chain combines TRBV29-1 with TRBJ2-3, with no clear D. Looked up from germline, CDR1 is SQVTM and CDR2 is ANQGSEA. V dropped 8 bases and J dropped 2 bases, with 11 bases sitting between them. This CDR3 spans 12 amino acids. The CDR3 reads CSTQALTDTQYF. CDR3 DNA sequence: TGCAGCACTCAGGCCCTCACAGATACGCAGTATTTT.

This clone was detected only once. The J gene is TRBJ1-2, the V gene TRBV9, with 8 bases that match TRBD1. The V segment lost 2 bases and the J segment 6 bases; nucleotides outside the gene matches: 6. The CDR3 covers 14 residues. CDR1 is SGDLS, CDR2 YYNGEE, per germline. The CDR3 coding sequence is TGTGCCAGCAGCGTTTATGACAGGGGACATGGCTACACCTTC. Its protein product is CASSVYDRGHGYTF.

Note on this clone: The germline gene is not matched at one end of the junction; a read error may be the cause. The V and J genes are TRBV2 and TRBJ2-4; weak D call: TRBD1 (6 bases). The CDR3 totals 11 residues. In germline, CDR1 is SNHLY, CDR2 FYNNEI. This CDR3 reads CASSERGISIF. CDR3 bases: TGTGCCAGCAGTGAAAGGGGGATCTCGATCTTC.

The CDR3 is CASGRTGNQPQHF. CDR3 nucleotide sequence: TGTGCCAGCGGGAGGACAGGGAATCAGCCCCAGCATTTT. The chain carries TRBV2 and TRBJ1-5, with 8 positions matching TRBD1. This CDR3 comprises 13 residues. CDR1 is SNHLY, CDR2 FYNNEI, per germline. With 8 bases clipped from V and 4 bases from J, the junction kept 4 bases outside the gene matches.

The rearrangement links TRBV6-5 to TRBJ1-1; TRBD1 matches 7 bases. The CDR3 sequence is 15 residues long. Unmatched junction bases numbered 6, after V lost 3 bases and J lost 2 bases. Germline V CDR1 and CDR2: MNHEY, SVGAGI. The CDR3 DNA reads as TGTGCCAGCAGTTATTGGAGGGGGCGCAACACTGAAGCTTTCTTT. The encoded protein is CASSYWRGRNTEAFF.

This clone appeared once. The rearrangement joins TRBV5-1 to TRBJ2-2; 12 bases line up with TRBD2. The CDR3 runs 16 residues. Germline CDR1 SGHRS, CDR2 YFSETQ. Germline trimming cut 2 bases from V and 6 bases from J; bases unmatched to any gene: 5. Here the CDR3 reads CASSLWTSGEAGELFF. CDR3 coding DNA: TGCGCCAGCAGCTTATGGACTAGCGGGGAGGCCGGGGAGCTGTTTTTT. The whole variable domain, remainder taken from reference TRBV5-1 and TRBJ2-2, is KAGVTQTPRYLIKTRGQQVTLSCSPISGHRSVSWYQQTPGQGLQFLFEYFSETQRNKGNFPGRFSGRQFSNSRSEMNVSTLELGDSALYLCASSLWTSGEAGELFFGEGSRLTVL.

The chain links TRBV18 to TRBJ1-1; no definite D call. Trimming took off 1 base at V and 1 base at J, with 7 bases between the two ends. The CDR3 totals 14 residues. Germline-derived CDR1 and CDR2 are KGHSH and LQKENI. The CDR3 region has the DNA TGTGCCAGCTCACCACAAGTAGGGAACACTGAAGCTTTCTTT. Translated, it gives CASSPQVGNTEAFF.

V usage is TRBV27 and J usage is TRBJ2-6, with D perhaps given as TRBD1 or TRBD2 (5 bases each). The CDR3 length is 18 residues. V was shortened by 5 bases and J by 0 bases, with 17 bases between the two germline ends. The germline CDR1 and CDR2 sequences are MNHEY and SMNVEV (reference sequence). CDR3 sequence: CASSPGDGSSSGANVLTF. As DNA, the CDR3 is TGTGCCAGCAGTCCTGGGGACGGGTCTAGCTCTGGGGCCAACGTCCTGACTTTC.